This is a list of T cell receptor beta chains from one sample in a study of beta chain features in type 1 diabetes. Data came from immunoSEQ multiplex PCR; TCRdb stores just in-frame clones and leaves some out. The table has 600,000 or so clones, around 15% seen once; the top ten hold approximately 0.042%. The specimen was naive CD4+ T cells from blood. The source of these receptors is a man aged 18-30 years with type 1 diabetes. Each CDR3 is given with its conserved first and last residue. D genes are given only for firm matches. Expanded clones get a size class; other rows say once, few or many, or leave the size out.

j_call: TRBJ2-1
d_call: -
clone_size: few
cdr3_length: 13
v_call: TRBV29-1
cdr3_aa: CSVEGYRYNEQFF
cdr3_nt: TGCAGCGTTGAAGGGTATAGATACAATGAGCAGTTCTTC

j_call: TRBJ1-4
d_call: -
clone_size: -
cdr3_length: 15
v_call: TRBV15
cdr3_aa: CATSRDMATNEKLFF
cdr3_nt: TGTGCCACCAGCAGGGATATGGCAACTAATGAAAAACTGTTTTTT

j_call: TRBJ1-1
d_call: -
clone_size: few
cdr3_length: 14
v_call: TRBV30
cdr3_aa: CAWSVSSLGTEAFF
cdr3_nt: TGTGCCTGGAGTGTGAGTTCTTTGGGCACTGAAGCTTTCTTT

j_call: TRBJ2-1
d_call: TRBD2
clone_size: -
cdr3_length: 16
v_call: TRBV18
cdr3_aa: CASSTTASGGASEQFF
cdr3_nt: TGTGCCAGCTCAACCACGGCTAGCGGGGGGGCCAGTGAGCAGTTCTTC

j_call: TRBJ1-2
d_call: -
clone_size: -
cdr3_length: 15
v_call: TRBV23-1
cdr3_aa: CASSHPKTGYCGYTF
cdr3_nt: TGCGCCAGCAGTCACCCTAAGACAGGATATTGTGGCTACACCTTC

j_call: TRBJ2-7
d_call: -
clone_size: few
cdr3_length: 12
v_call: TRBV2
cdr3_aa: CASSESGGKQYF
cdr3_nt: TGTGCCAGCAGTGAATCTGGGGGCAAGCAGTACTTC

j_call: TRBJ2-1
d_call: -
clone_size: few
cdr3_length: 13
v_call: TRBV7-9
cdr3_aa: CASSLVESNEQFF
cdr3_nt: TGTGCCAGCAGCTTAGTGGAGAGCAATGAGCAGTTCTTC

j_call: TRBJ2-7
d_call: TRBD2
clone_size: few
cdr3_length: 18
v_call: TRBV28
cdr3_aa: CASTASIAGVRSSYEQYF
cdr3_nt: TGTGCCAGCACCGCTAGTATAGCGGGGGTGCGGAGCTCCTACGAGCAGTACTTC

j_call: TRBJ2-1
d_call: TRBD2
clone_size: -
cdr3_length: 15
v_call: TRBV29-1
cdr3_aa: CSAESSGDPYNEQFF
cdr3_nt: TGCAGCGCCGAGAGTAGCGGGGACCCCTACAATGAGCAGTTCTTC

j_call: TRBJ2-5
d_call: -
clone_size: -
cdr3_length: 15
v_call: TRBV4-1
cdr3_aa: CASSQRGNGQETQYF
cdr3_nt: TGCGCCAGCAGCCAACGGGGGAACGGCCAAGAGACCCAGTACTTC

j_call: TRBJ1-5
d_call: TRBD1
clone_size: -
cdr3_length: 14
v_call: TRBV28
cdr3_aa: CASSTRQGNQPQHF
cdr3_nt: TGTGCCAGCAGTACACGACAGGGGAATCAGCCCCAGCATTTT

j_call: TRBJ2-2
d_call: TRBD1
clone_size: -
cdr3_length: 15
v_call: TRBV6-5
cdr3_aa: CASSSRQTGAGELFF
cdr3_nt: TGTGCCAGCAGTTCACGACAGACAGGGGCTGGGGAGCTGTTTTTT

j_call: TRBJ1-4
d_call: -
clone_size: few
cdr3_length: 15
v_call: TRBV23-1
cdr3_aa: CASSLSVPKYEKLFF
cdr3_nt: TGCGCCAGCAGTCTATCGGTCCCAAAGTATGAAAAACTGTTTTTT

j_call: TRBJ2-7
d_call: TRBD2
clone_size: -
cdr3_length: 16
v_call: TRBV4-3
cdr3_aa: CASSPGPLAGGYEQYF
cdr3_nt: TGCGCCAGCAGCCCCGGACCCCTAGCGGGAGGATACGAGCAGTACTTC